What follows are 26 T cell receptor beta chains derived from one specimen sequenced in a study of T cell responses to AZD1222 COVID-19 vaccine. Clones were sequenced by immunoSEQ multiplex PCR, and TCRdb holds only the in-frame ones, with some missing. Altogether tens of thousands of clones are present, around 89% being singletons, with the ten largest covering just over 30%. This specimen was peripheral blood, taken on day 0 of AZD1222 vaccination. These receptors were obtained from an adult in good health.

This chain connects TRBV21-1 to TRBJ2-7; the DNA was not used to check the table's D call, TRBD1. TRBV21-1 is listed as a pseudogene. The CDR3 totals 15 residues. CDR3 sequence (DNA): TGTGCCAGCAGCAGAGTGCAACAGGTCCCCTACGAGCAGTACTTC. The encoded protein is CASSRVQQVPYEQYF.

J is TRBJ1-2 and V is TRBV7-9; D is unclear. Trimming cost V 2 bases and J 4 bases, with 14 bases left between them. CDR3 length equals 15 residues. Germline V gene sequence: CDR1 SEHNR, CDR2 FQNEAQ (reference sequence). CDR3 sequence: CASSLLTPLVYGYTF. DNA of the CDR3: TGTGCCAGCAGCTTATTGACACCTCTTGTCTATGGCTACACCTTC.

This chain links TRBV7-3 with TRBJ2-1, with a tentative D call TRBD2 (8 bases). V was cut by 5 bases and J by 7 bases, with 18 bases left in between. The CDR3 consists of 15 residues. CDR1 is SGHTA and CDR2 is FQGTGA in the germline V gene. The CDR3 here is CASSVGGGRSNEQFF. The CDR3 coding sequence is TGTGCCAGCAGCGTAGGGGGCGGGAGGTCAAATGAGCAGTTCTTC.

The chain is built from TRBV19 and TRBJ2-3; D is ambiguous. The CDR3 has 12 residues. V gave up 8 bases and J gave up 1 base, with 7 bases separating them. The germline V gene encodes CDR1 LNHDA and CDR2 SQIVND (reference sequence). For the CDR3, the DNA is TGTGCCAGTGGGCAGGGCACAGATACGCAGTATTTT. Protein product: CASGQGTDTQYF.

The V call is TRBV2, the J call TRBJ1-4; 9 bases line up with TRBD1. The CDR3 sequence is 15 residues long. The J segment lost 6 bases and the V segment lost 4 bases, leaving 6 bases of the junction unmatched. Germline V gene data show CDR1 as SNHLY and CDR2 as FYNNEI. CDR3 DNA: TGTGCCAGCAGTGTACAGGGGGCGCCGGATGAAAAACTGTTTTTT. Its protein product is CASSVQGAPDEKLFF.

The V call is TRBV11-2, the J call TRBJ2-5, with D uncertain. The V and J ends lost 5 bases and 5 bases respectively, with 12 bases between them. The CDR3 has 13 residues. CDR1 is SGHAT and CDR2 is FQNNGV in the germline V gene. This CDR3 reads CASSATMGETQYF. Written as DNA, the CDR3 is TGTGCCAGCAGCGCAACAATGGGGGAGACCCAGTACTTC.

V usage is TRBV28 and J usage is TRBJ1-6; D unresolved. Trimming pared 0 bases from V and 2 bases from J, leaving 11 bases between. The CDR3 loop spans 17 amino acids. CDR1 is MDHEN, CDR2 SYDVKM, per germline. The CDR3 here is CASSLWSSSTYNSPLHF. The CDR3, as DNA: TGTGCCAGCAGTTTATGGAGTAGTAGCACCTATAATTCACCCCTCCACTTT.

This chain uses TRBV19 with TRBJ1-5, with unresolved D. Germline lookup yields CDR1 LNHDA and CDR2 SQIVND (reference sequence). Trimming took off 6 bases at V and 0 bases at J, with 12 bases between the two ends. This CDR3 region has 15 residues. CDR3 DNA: TGTGCCAGTAGAGCTGAGGGATATAGCAATCAGCCCCAGCATTTT. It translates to CASRAEGYSNQPQHF. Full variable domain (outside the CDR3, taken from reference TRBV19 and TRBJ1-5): DGGITQSPKYLFRKEGQNVTLSCEQNLNHDAMYWYRQDPGQGLRLIYYSQIVNDFQKGDIAEGYSVSREKKESFPLTVTSAQKNPTAFYLCASRAEGYSNQPQHFGDGTRLSIL.

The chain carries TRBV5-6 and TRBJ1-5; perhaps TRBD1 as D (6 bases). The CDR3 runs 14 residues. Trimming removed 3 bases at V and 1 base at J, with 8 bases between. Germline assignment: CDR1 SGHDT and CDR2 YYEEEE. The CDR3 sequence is CASSSQGSNQPQHF. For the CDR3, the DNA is TGTGCCAGCAGCTCTCAGGGGAGCAATCAGCCCCAGCATTTT.

The CDR3 sequence: CASSLNPTNEKLFF. CDR3 coding DNA: TGTGCCAGCAGCCTTAACCCGACTAATGAAAAACTGTTTTTT. The chain carries TRBV2 and TRBJ1-4; the D is unclear. V was shortened by 6 bases and J by 2 bases, with 10 bases between the two germline ends. The length of the CDR3 is 14 residues. Germline CDR1 and CDR2: SNHLY and FYNNEI.

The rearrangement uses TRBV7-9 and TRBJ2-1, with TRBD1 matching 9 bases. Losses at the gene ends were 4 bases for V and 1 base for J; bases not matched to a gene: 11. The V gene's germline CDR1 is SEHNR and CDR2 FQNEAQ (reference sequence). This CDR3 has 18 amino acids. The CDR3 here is CASSSTAPTGGSYNEQFF. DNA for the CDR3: TGTGCCAGCAGCTCAACCGCGCCGACAGGGGGGTCCTACAATGAGCAGTTCTTC.

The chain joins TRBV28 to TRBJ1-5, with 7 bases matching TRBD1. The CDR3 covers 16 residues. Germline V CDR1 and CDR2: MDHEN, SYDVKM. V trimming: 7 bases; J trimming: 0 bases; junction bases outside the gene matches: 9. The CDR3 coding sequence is TGTGCCAGCATCAATCGGCAGGGGGGTAGCAATCAGCCCCAGCATTTT. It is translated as CASINRQGGSNQPQHF.

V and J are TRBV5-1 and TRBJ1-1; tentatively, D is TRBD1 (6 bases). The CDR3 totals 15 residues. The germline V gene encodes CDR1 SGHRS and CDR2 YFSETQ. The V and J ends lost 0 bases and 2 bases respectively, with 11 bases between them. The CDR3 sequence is CASSLVLGGNTEAFF. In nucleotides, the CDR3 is TGCGCCAGCAGCTTGGTTTTAGGGGGTAACACTGAAGCTTTCTTT.

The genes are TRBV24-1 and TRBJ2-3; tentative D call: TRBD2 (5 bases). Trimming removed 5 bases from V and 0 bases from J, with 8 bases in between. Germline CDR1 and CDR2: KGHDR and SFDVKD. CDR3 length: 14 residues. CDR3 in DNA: TGTGCCACCAGTGCCCGGACTAGCACAGATACGCAGTATTTT. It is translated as CATSARTSTDTQYF.

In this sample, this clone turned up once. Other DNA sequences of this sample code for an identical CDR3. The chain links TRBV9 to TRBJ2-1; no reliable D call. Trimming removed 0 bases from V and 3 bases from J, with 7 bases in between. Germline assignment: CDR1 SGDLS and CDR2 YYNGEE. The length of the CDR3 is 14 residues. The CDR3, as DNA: TGTGCCAGCAGCGTAGAGGGCAGCTACAATGAGCAGTTCTTC. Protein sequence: CASSVEGSYNEQFF. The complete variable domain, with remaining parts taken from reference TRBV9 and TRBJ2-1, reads DSGVTQTPKHLITATGQRVTLRCSPRSGDLSVYWYQQSLDQGLQFLIQYYNGEERAKGNILERFSAQQFPDLHSELNLSSLELGDSALYFCASSVEGSYNEQFFGPGTRLTVL.

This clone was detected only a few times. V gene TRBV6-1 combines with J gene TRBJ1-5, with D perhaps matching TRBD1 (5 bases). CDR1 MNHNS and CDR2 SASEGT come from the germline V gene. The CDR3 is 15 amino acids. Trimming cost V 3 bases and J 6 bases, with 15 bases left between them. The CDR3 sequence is CASSDGSGRGQPQHF. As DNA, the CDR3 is TGTGCCAGCAGTGATGGGTCAGGGAGGGGTCAGCCCCAGCATTTT.

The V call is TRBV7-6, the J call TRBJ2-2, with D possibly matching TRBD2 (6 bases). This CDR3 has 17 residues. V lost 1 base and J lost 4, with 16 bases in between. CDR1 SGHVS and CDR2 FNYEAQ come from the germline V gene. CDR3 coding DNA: TGTGCCAGCAGCTTAGTATCCGGGGGAGGTGGCACCGGGGAGCTGTTTTTT. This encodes CASSLVSGGGGTGELFF.

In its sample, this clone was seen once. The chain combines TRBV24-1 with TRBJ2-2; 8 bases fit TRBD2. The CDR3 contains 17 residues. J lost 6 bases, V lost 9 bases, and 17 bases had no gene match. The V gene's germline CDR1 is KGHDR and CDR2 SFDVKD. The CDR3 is CATEGFTSGRLSGELFF. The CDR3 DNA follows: TGTGCCACCGAAGGGTTCACTAGCGGACGCCTTTCCGGGGAGCTGTTTTTT.

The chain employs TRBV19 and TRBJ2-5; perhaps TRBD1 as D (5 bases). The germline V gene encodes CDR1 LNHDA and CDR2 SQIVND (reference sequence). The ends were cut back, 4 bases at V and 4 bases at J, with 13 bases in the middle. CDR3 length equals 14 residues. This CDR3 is CASSRAQGGETQYF. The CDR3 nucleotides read TGTGCCAGTAGTAGGGCTCAGGGCGGAGAGACCCAGTACTTC.

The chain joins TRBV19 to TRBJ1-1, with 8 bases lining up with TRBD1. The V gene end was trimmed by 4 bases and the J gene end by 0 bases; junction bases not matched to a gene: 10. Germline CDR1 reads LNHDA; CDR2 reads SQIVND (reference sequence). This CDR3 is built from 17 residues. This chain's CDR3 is CASSRRDGTGMNTEAFF. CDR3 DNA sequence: TGTGCCAGTAGTAGAAGGGATGGGACAGGTATGAACACTGAAGCTTTCTTT.

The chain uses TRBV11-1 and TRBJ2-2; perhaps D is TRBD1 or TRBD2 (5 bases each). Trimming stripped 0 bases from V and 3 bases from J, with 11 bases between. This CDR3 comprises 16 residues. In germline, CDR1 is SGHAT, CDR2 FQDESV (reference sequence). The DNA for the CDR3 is TGTGCCAGCAGCTTAGCGAGTGGGGGATACACCGGGGAGCTGTTTTTT. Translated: CASSLASGGYTGELFF.

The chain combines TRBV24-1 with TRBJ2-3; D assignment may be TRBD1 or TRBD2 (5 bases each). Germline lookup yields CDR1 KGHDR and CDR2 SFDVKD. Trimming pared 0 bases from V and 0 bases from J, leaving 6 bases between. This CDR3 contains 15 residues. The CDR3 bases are TGTGCCACCAGTGATTTGCGGGACAGCACAGATACGCAGTATTTT. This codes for CATSDLRDSTDTQYF.

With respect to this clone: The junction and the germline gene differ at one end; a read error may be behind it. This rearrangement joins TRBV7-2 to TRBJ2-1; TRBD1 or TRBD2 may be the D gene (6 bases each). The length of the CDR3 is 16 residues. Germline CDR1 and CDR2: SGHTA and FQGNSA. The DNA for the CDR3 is TGTGCCAGCAGTTTAGCGGCAGGGGCCTCCTACAATGAGCAGTTCTTC. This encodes CASSLAAGASYNEQFF.

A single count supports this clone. This CDR3 reads CASRRLAGGLVDEQFF. CDR3 nucleotides: TGTGCCAGCAGGAGACTAGCGGGAGGGTTAGTGGATGAGCAGTTCTTC. V is TRBV28 and J is TRBJ2-1; 14 positions match TRBD2. The CDR3 contains 16 residues. Germline V gene lookup returns CDR1 MDHEN and CDR2 SYDVKM. The V gene end was trimmed by 6 bases and the J gene end by 8 bases; junction bases not matched to a gene: 9.

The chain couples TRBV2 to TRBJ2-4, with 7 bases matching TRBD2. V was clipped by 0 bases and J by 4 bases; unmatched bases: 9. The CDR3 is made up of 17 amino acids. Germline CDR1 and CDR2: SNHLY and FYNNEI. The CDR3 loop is CASSEAGLGPQKNIQYF. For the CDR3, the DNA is TGTGCCAGCAGTGAAGCCGGACTAGGCCCCCAAAAAAACATTCAGTACTTC.

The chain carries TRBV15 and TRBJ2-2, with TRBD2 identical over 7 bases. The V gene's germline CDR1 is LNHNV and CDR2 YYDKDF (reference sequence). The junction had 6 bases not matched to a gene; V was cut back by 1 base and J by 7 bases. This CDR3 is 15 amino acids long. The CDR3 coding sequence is TGTGCCACCAGCAGAGGACTAGCCGAGGACGGGGAGCTGTTTTTT. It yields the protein CATSRGLAEDGELFF.